This passage covers 6 T cell receptor beta chains from one sample sequenced in a study of T cells after yellow fever vaccination. TCRdb ran MiXCR on the 5' RACE reads and lists one entry per CDR3 protein. The repertoire includes a few hundred thousand distinct CDR3 sequences, about an eighth of them detected once, and roughly 0.5% sits in the top ten. The sequences come from CD4+ T cells sorted from PBMCs, collected 45 days after the yellow fever booster vaccination. The receptors derive from a man in his thirties or forties who received the YFV17D yellow fever vaccine.

This clonotype was counted only a few times. This chain joins TRBV29-1 and TRBJ2-5; possibly TRBD1 for D (7 bases). The CDR3 runs to 14 residues. V lost 3 bases to trimming and J lost 5 bases, with 16 bases between them. Per germline, CDR1 SQVTM and CDR2 ANQGSEA. The CDR3 spells CSVDPGGLGETQYF. For the CDR3, the DNA is TGCAGCGTTGATCCAGGGGGGTTAGGGGAGACCCAGTACTTC. Together with reference TRBV29-1 and TRBJ2-5, the CDR3 gives the full variable domain: SAVISQKPSRDICQRGTSLTIQCQVDSQVTMMFWYRQQPGQSLTLIATANQGSEATYESGFVIDKFPISRPNLTFSTLTVSNMSPEDSSIYLCSVDPGGLGETQYFGPGTRLLVL.

A few counts support this clonotype. The V and J genes are TRBV7-2 and TRBJ1-3; no firm D call. The CDR3 has 16 amino acids. Trimming cost V 3 bases and J 1 base, with 13 bases left between them. Germline V CDR1 and CDR2: SGHTA, FQGNSA. CDR3 DNA: TGTGCCAGCAGCTTCAGCCCGGCGGTATCTGGAAACACCATATATTTT. Its translation: CASSFSPAVSGNTIYF.

This clonotype was counted ten times or more. The chain joins TRBV5-6 to TRBJ2-7; possibly TRBD1 for D (6 bases). V dropped 4 bases and J dropped 6 bases, with 23 bases sitting between them. CDR3 length: 16 residues. CDR1 and CDR2 (germline): SGHDT, YYEEEE. The CDR3 reads CASSMGQILTRSEQYF. DNA of the CDR3: TGTGCCAGCAGCATGGGACAAATCTTGACACGTAGCGAGCAGTACTTC.

A few counts support this clonotype. The chain links TRBV6-2 or TRBV6-3 to TRBJ1-1; D not certain. The CDR3 is 8 amino acids. The V gene lost 5 bases and the J gene lost 11 bases, with 3 bases spanning the gap. The germline V gene encodes CDR1 MNHEY and CDR2 SVGEGT. The CDR3 DNA sequence: TGTGCCAGCAGTGAGGCTTTCTTT. Its protein product is CASSEAFF.

In its sample, this clonotype was seen a few times. This chain links TRBV7-2 with TRBJ2-6; D is undetermined. The germline CDR1 and CDR2 sequences are SGHTA and FQGNSA. CDR3 length: 15 amino acids. With 1 base removed from V and 4 bases from J, the gap between germline ends came to 8 bases. Here the CDR3 DNA reads TGTGCCAGCAGCTTAGATCCCACCGGGGCCAACGTCCTGACTTTC. This translates into CASSLDPTGANVLTF.

The sample holds a few counts of this clonotype. V usage is TRBV21-1 and J usage is TRBJ2-7. TRBV21-1 is an annotated pseudogene. The CDR3 is 13 amino acids. CDR3 DNA sequence: TGTGCCAGCAGCTCCCCAAGAAGGCGCGAGCAGTACTTC. This codes for CASSSPRRREQYF.